The 5 T cell receptor beta chains below all came from one sample that was sequenced in a study of shared clonotypes between healthy human individuals. The protocol was immunoSEQ multiplex PCR, while the TCRdb copy is restricted to in-frame clones and leaves out a portion. This table holds some 2 million clones, about 94% found once. CD45RO-negative, CCR7-positively selected cells formed the naive CD8 fraction, excluding terminally differentiated effector memory CD45RA+ cells. The specimen was naive CD8+ T cells sorted from blood. The origin of the receptors is a man younger than 30 in good health.

V gene TRBV10-3 combines with J gene TRBJ1-1, with 7 bases fitting TRBD1. The CDR3 is 14 amino acids. Germline V gene lookup returns CDR1 ENHRY and CDR2 SYGVKD. With V trimmed by 3 bases and J by 4 bases, 5 bases remained unmatched. The CDR3 region is CAISERGLSTEAFF. CDR3 sequence (DNA): TGTGCCATCAGTGAAAGGGGGCTGAGCACTGAAGCTTTCTTT.

This chain uses TRBV9 with TRBJ2-5; D unclear. Germline CDR1 and CDR2: SGDLS and YYNGEE. Trimming pared 4 bases from V and 5 bases from J, leaving 15 bases between. CDR3 length equals 14 residues. CDR3: CASSPPWAAETQYF. The CDR3 DNA follows: TGTGCCAGCAGCCCCCCTTGGGCGGCGGAGACCCAGTACTTC.

The chain couples TRBV28 to TRBJ1-5, with 11 bases that match TRBD1. The CDR3 runs 16 residues. J lost 3 bases, V lost 5 bases, and 6 bases had no gene match. Germline lookup yields CDR1 MDHEN and CDR2 SYDVKM. CDR3 sequence reads: CASSVWTGGVNQPQHF. The CDR3 DNA reads TGTGCCAGCAGTGTGTGGACAGGGGGCGTCAATCAGCCCCAGCATTTT.

In regard to this clone: The junction shows a germline mismatch at one end, possibly a read error. CDR3 sequence: CASSLEGRVLF. CDR3 bases: TGTGCCAGCAGCTTAGAAGGTCGGGTGCTCTTT. The genes are TRBV11-2 and TRBJ1-1; D gene ambiguous. The CDR3 runs to 11 residues. In germline, CDR1 is SGHAT, CDR2 FQNNGV.

The CDR3 reads CASSAGTINTGELFF. CDR3 nucleotide sequence: TGTGCCAGCAGTGCCGGGACTATAAACACCGGGGAGCTGTTTTTT. The V and J genes are TRBV9 and TRBJ2-2, with 7 positions matching TRBD2. This CDR3 is 15 amino acids long. V shed 5 bases and J 2 bases; nucleotides not matched to a gene: 6. Germline V gene data show CDR1 as SGDLS and CDR2 as YYNGEE.